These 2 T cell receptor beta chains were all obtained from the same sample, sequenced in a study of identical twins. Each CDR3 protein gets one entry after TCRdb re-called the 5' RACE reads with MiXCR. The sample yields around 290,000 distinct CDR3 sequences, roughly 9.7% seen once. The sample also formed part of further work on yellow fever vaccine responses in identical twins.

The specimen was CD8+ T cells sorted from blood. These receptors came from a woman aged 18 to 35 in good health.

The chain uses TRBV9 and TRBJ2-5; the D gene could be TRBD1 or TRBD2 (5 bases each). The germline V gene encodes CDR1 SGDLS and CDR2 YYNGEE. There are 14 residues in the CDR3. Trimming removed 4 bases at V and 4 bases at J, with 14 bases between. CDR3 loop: CASSLGVDSETQYF. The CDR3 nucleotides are TGTGCCAGCAGCTTAGGGGTGGACTCAGAGACCCAGTACTTC.

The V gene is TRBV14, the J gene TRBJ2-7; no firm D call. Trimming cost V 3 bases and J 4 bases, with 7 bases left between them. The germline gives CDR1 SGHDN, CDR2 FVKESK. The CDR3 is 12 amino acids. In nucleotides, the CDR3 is TGTGCCAGCAGCCAGTTTTTATACGAGCAGTACTTC. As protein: CASSQFLYEQYF.